This T cell receptor (beta chain) was obtained from a study of cytomegalovirus exposure and HLA in healthy donors. Overall study context: The approximately 110 validation repertoires and the approximately 630 first-cohort repertoires shared a platform, a later analysis reported.

Concerning this clone itself: Its antigen is undetermined. The same CDR3 can be traced to other DNA sequences in this sample.

Method: immunoSEQ multiplex PCR; TCRdb's copy keeps in-frame clones and lacks some. The repertoire holds 95,000 to 120,000 clones, around 85% seen once, with approximately 2.9% in the top ten. Study-level points and caveats: Reports showed the classifier diagnosing cytomegalovirus status with high specificity and sensitivity. In vitro confirmation showed a few CMV-associated chains to be CMV antigen specific.

CDR3 length: 16 residues. V was clipped by 3 bases and J by 0 bases; unmatched bases: 1. CDR1 and CDR2 (germline): KGHSH, LQKENI. This receptor was identified in a woman younger than 30 in good health and CMV-seronegative. The sequencing sample was made of PBMCs. The chain couples TRBV18 to TRBJ2-3, with 12 nucleotides matching TRBD2. CDR3 residues: CASSPLAGGSTDTQYF. The DNA for the CDR3 is TGTGCCAGCTCACCCCTAGCGGGGGGGAGCACAGATACGCAGTATTTT.